What follows are 3 T cell receptor beta chains derived from one specimen sequenced in a study of T cells after yellow fever vaccination. TCRdb reprocessed the 5' RACE reads via MiXCR and lists one record per CDR3 protein. In the table there are 200,000 to 300,000 distinct CDR3 sequences, approximately 6.8% of which are singletons. The input for sequencing was CD4+ T cells sorted from PBMCs, taken on the day of the yellow fever booster vaccination. Every receptor here comes from a young man who received the YFV17D yellow fever vaccine.

The V gene is TRBV7-8, the J gene TRBJ2-1; D gene uncertain. Germline values: CDR1 SGHVS, CDR2 FQNEAQ. Trimming removed 3 bases from V and 5 bases from J, with 14 bases in between. CDR3 size: 15 residues. CDR3 residues: CASSFRWMGNNEQFF. CDR3 DNA sequence: TGTGCCAGCAGCTTTCGATGGATGGGGAACAATGAGCAGTTCTTC.

Only a few counts were recorded for this clonotype. This chain connects TRBV20-1 to TRBJ2-3, with D uncertain. CDR1 is DFQATT, CDR2 SNEGSKA, per germline (reference sequence). The CDR3 has 14 residues. The V and J ends lost 3 bases and 4 bases respectively, with 14 bases between them. The CDR3 DNA sequence: TGCAGTGCTAGCTCGATCATTAGGTCAGATACGCAGTATTTT. It specifies CSASSIIRSDTQYF.

V is TRBV20-1 and J is TRBJ2-1, with 8 bases lining up with TRBD2. Germline assignment: CDR1 DFQATT and CDR2 SNEGSKA (reference sequence). This CDR3 region has 14 residues. Losses at the gene ends were 0 bases for V and 9 bases for J; bases not matched to a gene: 7. CDR3 coding DNA: TGCAGTGCTAGAGAAGGGGGACTAGTAGGTGAGCAGTTCTTC. Protein: CSAREGGLVGEQFF.